This is a list of T cell receptor beta chains from one sample in a study of blood T cell repertoires in COVID-19. Profiled with immunoSEQ multiplex PCR; TCRdb holds only in-frame clones, not every one. The sample yields under 40,000 clones, about nine tenths seen once. The sample consisted of peripheral blood. These receptors originate from a man aged 50-59 years with active or convalescent COVID-19. CDR3s leave out the opening cysteine and the closing phenylalanine or tryptophan.

length: 14; V: TRBV5-1; CDR3: ASSLSGGANTGELF
length: 12; V: TRBV2; CDR3: ASSTVSYNSPLH
length: 11; V: TRBV28; CDR3: ASSLVADYGYT
length: 9; V: TRBV2; CDR3: ASREDSGYT
length: 12; V: TRBV7-9; CDR3: ASSLLGTWNIQY
length: 14; V: TRBV28; CDR3: ASSTPDRVGDSPLH
length: 11; V: TRBV2; CDR3: ASSAGPGGGYT
length: 12; V: TRBV27; CDR3: ASSLSWGDQPQH
length: 13; V: TRBV3-1/TRBV3-2; CDR3: ASSQAAAPYNEQF
length: 13; V: TRBV2; CDR3: ASSTSTGAGNTIY
length: 11; V: TRBV27; CDR3: ASLPQGTDTQY
length: 13; V: TRBV5-1; CDR3: ASSRTGTSTDTQY
length: 13; V: TRBV7-8; CDR3: ASSLHQGPSYEQY
length: 11; V: TRBV29-1; CDR3: SVEPDRPTEQF
length: 13; V: TRBV7-7; CDR3: ASSSGRGSGNEQF
length: 15; V: TRBV5-1; CDR3: ASSPGISGRVTDTQY
length: 15; V: TRBV5-5; CDR3: ASSWGTGVSYNSPLH
length: 11; V: TRBV7-6; CDR3: ASSLGKLTEAF
length: 11; V: TRBV10-3; CDR3: AISESGDYGYT
length: 11; V: TRBV6-5; CDR3: ASSYRESHEQY
length: 15; V: TRBV6-1; CDR3: ASSEGFGGTAQETQY
length: 12; V: TRBV5-5; CDR3: ASSPGGPTDTQY
length: 13; V: TRBV7-3; CDR3: ASSFRDRGQDTQY
length: 13; V: TRBV10-3; CDR3: AISESGGESETQY
length: 11; V: TRBV28; CDR3: ASSLSLAGELF
length: 13; V: TRBV6-2/TRBV6-3; CDR3: ASSLGTRGFQPQH
length: 10; V: TRBV25-1; CDR3: ASSEYSGEQF
length: 10; V: TRBV18; CDR3: ASSPRDQPQH
length: 13; V: TRBV30; CDR3: AWSQVEVSGNTIY
length: 12; V: TRBV9; CDR3: ASSVEGLVGEQY
length: 13; V: TRBV9; CDR3: ASSVALSNTGELF
length: 10; V: TRBV7-6; CDR3: ASSIDGGEQY
length: 13; V: TRBV6-5; CDR3: ASSSGTGSTYGYT
length: 11; V: TRBV12-3/TRBV12-4; CDR3: ASSFEGGQPQH
length: 14; V: TRBV7-3; CDR3: ASSSPDRDAGETQY
length: 11; V: TRBV7-3; CDR3: ASSLGLAEEQF
length: 15; V: TRBV24-1; CDR3: ATSGGRQGRRGNEQY
length: 12; V: TRBV28; CDR3: ASRWASGRNEQF
length: 11; V: TRBV28; CDR3: ASSLGQSYGYT
length: 11; V: TRBV5-1; CDR3: ASSSSGWDGYT
length: 11; V: TRBV29-1; CDR3: SVVRQASTEAF
length: 15; V: TRBV9; CDR3: ASSVSSYPGGVGEQY
length: 12; V: TRBV10-3; CDR3: ASQGTSSYNEQF
length: 10; V: TRBV25-1; CDR3: ASRDNSYEQY